The next 11 T cell receptor beta chains were all read from a single sample in a study of cytomegalovirus exposure and HLA in healthy donors. The PCR was carried out with 60 Vbeta primers and 13 Jbeta primers. Using immunoSEQ multiplex PCR, the repertoire was profiled, and TCRdb retains in-frame clones only, with some absent. The sample includes around 100,000 clones, roughly 77% of them seen just once. Material: PBMCs. Every receptor here comes from a man aged 25-45 years in good health and CMV-seronegative.

This clone was found a few times. This specimen includes other DNA sequences encoding the same CDR3. This chain links TRBV15 with TRBJ2-1, with D unresolved. CDR3 length: 12 amino acids. The germline V gene encodes CDR1 LNHNV and CDR2 YYDKDF (reference sequence). The V end lost 1 base, the J end lost 5 bases, and 3 bases lay between the germline ends. The CDR3 sequence: CATSRVNNEQFF. In nucleotides, the CDR3 is TGTGCCACCAGCAGAGTAAACAATGAGCAGTTCTTC.

The chain has TRBV27 and TRBJ2-7; 9 bases align to TRBD2. The CDR3 length is 14 residues. V lost 8 bases, J lost 2 bases, and 7 bases stayed unmatched. Germline assignment: CDR1 MNHEY and CDR2 SMNVEV (reference sequence). The CDR3 nucleotides are TGTGCCAGCTCTCAGACTAGCGGAACCTACGAGCAGTACTTC. Translating gives CASSQTSGTYEQYF.

V gene TRBV19 combines with J gene TRBJ1-1; TRBD1 aligns across 7 bases. This CDR3 is 16 amino acids long. Germline lookup yields CDR1 LNHDA and CDR2 SQIVND (reference sequence). V was pared by 5 bases and J by 2 bases, with 11 bases of the junction left unmatched. The CDR3: CASSLVRGQRNTEAFF. The CDR3 DNA follows: TGTGCCAGTAGTCTAGTTCGGGGACAGAGAAACACTGAAGCTTTCTTT.

This chain joins TRBV30 and TRBJ2-3, with 10 nucleotides matching TRBD1. V shed 6 bases, J shed 11 bases, and the junction held 8 bases outside the gene matches. The CDR3 extends over 12 amino acids. CDR1 and CDR2 (germline): GTSNPN, SVGIG (reference sequence). In nucleotides, the CDR3 is TGTGCCTGCCCGACAGGGGGCGGAAGGCAGTATTTT. Amino acid sequence: CACPTGGGRQYF.

The V call is TRBV6-5, the J call TRBJ1-6; no firm D call. CDR1 is MNHEY and CDR2 is SVGAGI in the germline V gene. The CDR3 consists of 16 residues. V shed 2 bases and J shed 7 bases, with 15 bases lying between them. The CDR3 DNA sequence: TGTGCCAGCAGTTACGGTGTCGGCTCGGAGAATTCACCCCTCCACTTT. It is translated as CASSYGVGSENSPLHF.

The V call is TRBV29-1, the J call TRBJ2-1, with TRBD1 matching 7 bases. The CDR3 runs 16 residues. Germline CDR1 and CDR2: SQVTM and ANQGSEA. V was clipped by 2 bases and J by 2 bases; unmatched bases: 9. In DNA form, the CDR3 reads TGCAGCGTTGAATTTGCTTGGACAGGTGCCTACAATGAGCAGTTCTTC. Its translation is CSVEFAWTGAYNEQFF.

The CDR3 here is CASSTGDRVVGYTF. CDR3 coding DNA: TGTGCCAGCAGCACCGGGGACAGGGTCGTTGGCTACACCTTC. The V gene is TRBV7-9, the J gene TRBJ1-2, with 9 bases identical to TRBD1. CDR3 length: 14 amino acids. Germline trimming cut 5 bases from V and 7 bases from J; bases unmatched to any gene: 8. Germline-derived CDR1 and CDR2 are SEHNR and FQNEAQ (reference sequence).

V gene TRBV9 combines with J gene TRBJ2-5; no reliable D call. The J call may be mistaken, given a closer DNA end match to TRBJ2-7. The CDR3 has 12 amino acids. Per germline, CDR1 SGDLS and CDR2 YYNGEE. The CDR3 coding sequence is TGTGCCAGCAGCTCCTTCTCCTACGAGCAGTACTTC. Translation: CASSSFSYEQYF.

The rearrangement uses TRBV27 and TRBJ2-3, with 9 bases that match TRBD2. J was trimmed by 6 bases and V by 3 bases; bases with no gene match: 7. The germline V gene encodes CDR1 MNHEY and CDR2 SMNVEV (reference sequence). There are 15 residues in the CDR3. CDR3: CASSFRRGGGDTQYF. The CDR3 DNA sequence: TGTGCCAGCAGTTTCCGGCGGGGGGGAGGCGATACGCAGTATTTT.

The rearrangement joins TRBV6-5 to TRBJ2-5, with D possibly TRBD2 on 6 matching bases. CDR1 is MNHEY, CDR2 SVGAGI, per germline. The ends were cut back, 0 bases at V and 8 bases at J, with 16 bases in the middle. The CDR3 covers 15 residues. The CDR3 here is CASSYSPGLPATQYF. The CDR3 DNA reads TGTGCCAGCAGTTACTCCCCGGGACTGCCCGCTACCCAGTACTTC.

The chain uses TRBV6-1 and TRBJ1-2; 8 bases are a match to TRBD1. The CDR3 runs 14 residues. V lost 3 bases and J lost 4; bases outside the gene matches: 4. Germline V gene data show CDR1 as MNHNS and CDR2 as SASEGT. In DNA form, the CDR3 reads TGTGCCAGCAGTGACAGGGGGCCGGGCTATGGCTACACCTTC. Translation: CASSDRGPGYGYTF.